A selection of T cell receptor beta chains follows, all from one sample in a study of blood T cells in healthy people across ages. TCRdb re-derived calls from the 5' RACE reads in MiXCR, one entry per CDR3 protein. Here the sample spans about a million distinct CDR3 sequences, around 49% being singletons. The sample taken for sequencing was blood. The receptors come from a man aged 25-45 years in good health. Both conserved end residues are part of each CDR3. The D gene is left open where the match is weak. Only some rows state a clone size, as once, few, many or a class for expanded clones.

clone_size,v_call,d_call,j_call,cdr3_aa,cdr3_nt
-,TRBV6-6,-,TRBJ1-5,CASSYSTGHQHF,TGTGCCAGCAGTTACTCGACGGGGCACCAGCATTTT
-,TRBV27,-,TRBJ2-3,CASSPRVITDTQYF,TGTGCCAGCAGTCCCCGAGTCATAACAGATACGCAGTATTTT
-,TRBV2,TRBD1,TRBJ2-3,CASTRQGATDTQYF,TGTGCCAGCACCAGACAGGGGGCTACAGATACGCAGTATTTT
-,TRBV18,-,TRBJ1-1,CASSPPGITEAFF,TGTGCCAGCTCACCTCCAGGGATCACTGAAGCTTTCTTT
-,TRBV15,TRBD1,TRBJ2-3,CATSRGDRAGRDTQYF,TGTGCCACCAGCAGAGGGGACAGGGCGGGGCGAGATACGCAGTATTTT
-,TRBV28,TRBD1,TRBJ1-1,CASTLQGVWGRDDTEAFF,TGTGCCAGCACCCTGCAGGGGGTCTGGGGGCGTGATGACACTGAAGCTTTCTTT
-,TRBV7-6,-,TRBJ2-7,CASSLAPGDYEQYF,TGTGCCAGCAGCTTAGCGCCAGGGGACTACGAGCAGTACTTC
-,TRBV12-3/TRBV12-4,-,TRBJ2-7,CASTMGRGSYEQYF,TGTGCCAGCACCATGGGTAGGGGGAGCTACGAGCAGTACTTC
-,TRBV7-3,TRBD2,TRBJ2-1,CASSLTTSGGVYNEQFF,TGTGCCAGCAGCTTAACGACTAGCGGGGGGGTCTACAATGAGCAGTTCTTC
-,TRBV7-9,-,TRBJ1-1,CASSLDGAVDTEAFF,TGTGCCAGCAGCTTAGATGGGGCGGTAGACACTGAAGCTTTCTTT
-,TRBV7-2,TRBD2,TRBJ2-4,CASRLTSGGVSEQYF,TGTGCCAGCAGGTTAACTAGCGGGGGGGTGAGTGAGCAGTACTTC
few,TRBV7-2,-,TRBJ2-5,CASSLQGAQYF,TGTGCCAGCAGCCTACAAGGGGCTCAGTACTTC
-,TRBV28,-,TRBJ2-1,CASSLFAGLNNEQFF,TGTGCCAGCAGTTTATTCGCGGGTCTAAACAATGAGCAGTTCTTC
-,TRBV6-4,-,TRBJ2-2,CASSDSGDTGELFF,TGTGCCAGCAGTGACTCAGGGGACACCGGGGAGCTGTTTTTT
once,TRBV6-1,-,TRBJ2-7,CASSEAGLEQYF,TGTGCCAGCAGCGAAGCAGGGCTCGAGCAGTACTTC
-,TRBV6-5,TRBD1,TRBJ2-4,CASSSVPGTGGGNIQYF,TGTGCCAGCAGTTCCGTGCCCGGGACAGGGGGCGGAAACATTCAGTACTTC
-,TRBV20-1,-,TRBJ2-1,CSARDRGRTHYNEQFF,TGCAGTGCTAGAGATAGGGGCAGGACCCACTACAATGAGCAGTTCTTC
many,TRBV7-2,-,TRBJ2-3,CASSSAGSTDTQYF,TGTGCCAGCAGCTCCGCGGGCAGCACAGATACGCAGTATTTT
-,TRBV11-2,-,TRBJ2-2,CASRRDSSNTGELFF,TGTGCCAGCCGCCGGGATTCTTCGAACACCGGGGAGCTGTTTTTT
-,TRBV12-3/TRBV12-4,-,TRBJ2-4,CASSFRRAKNIQYF,TGTGCCAGCAGTTTCAGGCGAGCCAAAAACATTCAGTACTTC
-,TRBV6-5,TRBD2,TRBJ2-3,CASSPTSGGTQYF,TGTGCCAGCAGTCCGACTAGCGGGGGTACGCAGTATTTT
-,TRBV7-8,-,TRBJ2-4,CASSGGTANPHIQYF,TGTGCCAGCAGCGGCGGGACAGCTAACCCCCACATTCAGTACTTC
-,TRBV7-2,-,TRBJ1-2,CASSLGIQSTNYGYTF,TGTGCCAGCAGCTTAGGGATACAATCTACCAACTATGGCTACACCTTC
-,TRBV29-1,-,TRBJ1-2,CSVGSQGGRLYGYTF,TGCAGCGTTGGGTCACAGGGAGGGCGGCTCTATGGCTACACCTTC
-,TRBV29-1,TRBD1,TRBJ1-1,CSVGTGMNTEAFF,TGCAGCGTAGGGACAGGGATGAACACTGAAGCTTTCTTT
few,TRBV4-1,-,TRBJ1-5,CASSQLSGGNQPQHF,TGCGCCAGCAGCCAACTGAGTGGGGGCAATCAGCCCCAGCATTTT
-,TRBV20-1,-,TRBJ1-1,CSATGERNTEAFF,TGCAGTGCTACAGGGGAGAGGAACACTGAAGCTTTCTTT
-,TRBV20-1,TRBD2,TRBJ2-3,CSARDLAGTTDTQYF,TGCAGTGCTAGAGATCTAGCGGGGACCACAGATACGCAGTATTTT
-,TRBV25-1,TRBD1,TRBJ1-3,CASSPYSRGSSGNTIYF,TGTGCCAGCAGTCCATACTCCAGGGGGAGCTCTGGAAACACCATATATTTT
-,TRBV25-1,-,TRBJ2-3,CASSPNRGRPNTDTQYF,TGTGCCAGCAGCCCCAACCGGGGACGGCCTAACACAGATACGCAGTATTTT
-,TRBV12-3/TRBV12-4,-,TRBJ2-7,CASSLSGIVGVQYF,TGTGCCAGCAGTTTGTCGGGGATAGTTGGCGTGCAGTACTTC
-,TRBV25-1,-,TRBJ1-2,CASSDLGGYGYTF,TGTGCCAGCAGTGATCTCGGGGGCTATGGCTACACCTTC
-,TRBV7-2,-,TRBJ2-4,CASTPGPRSKNIQYF,TGTGCCAGCACCCCAGGCCCGCGATCCAAAAACATTCAGTACTTC
-,TRBV29-1,-,TRBJ2-7,CSVGRGLAYEQYF,TGCAGCGTGGGCAGGGGATTGGCCTACGAGCAGTACTTC
-,TRBV5-1,-,TRBJ2-1,CASSLGAGESYNEQFF,TGCGCCAGCAGCTTGGGAGCCGGGGAATCCTACAATGAGCAGTTCTTC
-,TRBV6-1,-,TRBJ2-1,CASGSRGEQFF,TGTGCCAGCGGGAGCCGGGGGGAGCAGTTCTTC
many,TRBV28,-,TRBJ2-3,CASSRKGETQYF,TGTGCCAGCAGCAGGAAGGGGGAAACGCAGTATTTT
-,TRBV9,TRBD2,TRBJ2-5,CASSVAPASGQETQYF,TGTGCCAGCAGCGTAGCCCCTGCTAGCGGGCAAGAGACCCAGTACTTC
-,TRBV10-3,TRBD1,TRBJ1-1,CAIKDGQGSAEAFF,TGTGCCATCAAAGATGGACAGGGGTCCGCTGAAGCTTTCTTT
-,TRBV6-1,-,TRBJ1-6,CASSEPEFSISPLHF,TGTGCCAGCAGTGAACCGGAATTTTCGATTTCACCCCTCCACTTT
-,TRBV18,-,TRBJ1-4,CASTDSRGEKLFF,TGTGCCAGCACCGACAGTAGAGGTGAAAAACTGTTTTTT
-,TRBV29-1,-,TRBJ2-7,CSVVWPFSYEQYF,TGCAGCGTTGTATGGCCCTTCTCCTACGAGCAGTACTTC